This entry features one TCR beta chain sequence. No antigen is known for it. The source of the sample is a study of T cell responses to AZD1222 COVID-19 vaccine. Background on the study: Second-dose recipients at about 4 or about 12 weeks were treated as one pooled group. General observations from the study: Targets within unmutated variant regions were reportedly found for nearly half of spike-specific TCRs. Sampled repertoires all dated from after the peak T cell response.

This table comes from immunoSEQ multiplex PCR, and its TCRdb copy is limited to in-frame clones, with some not included. The table includes over 100,000 clones, 90% to 95% detected once. CDR3 length equals 15 residues. V lost 7 bases, J lost 5 bases, and 9 bases stayed unmatched. Germline-derived CDR1 and CDR2 are MNHEY and SMNVEV (reference sequence). The sample in question was peripheral blood, obtained on day 0 of AZD1222 vaccination. This chain uses TRBV27 with TRBJ2-1; 9 nucleotides line up with TRBD2. The receptor was isolated from an adult in good health. The CDR3 bases are TGTGCCAGCACCGTCCCTGGGACTAGCAACAATGAGCAGTTCTTC. Its protein product is CASTVPGTSNNEQFF.